These 29 T cell receptor beta chains share one sample of origin, sequenced in a study of blood T cell repertoires in COVID-19. The protocol was immunoSEQ multiplex PCR, while the TCRdb copy is restricted to in-frame clones and leaves out a portion. The sample yields around 230,000 clones, just over 85% seen once. Sequencing was done on a sample of peripheral blood. These receptors were taken from a man aged 50 or older with COVID-19, enrolled during active disease.

The rearrangement joins TRBV10-2 to TRBJ2-3; D unresolved. Trimming cost V 4 bases and J 3 bases, with 14 bases left between them. The germline CDR1 and CDR2 sequences are WSHSY and SAAADI. The CDR3 spans 15 residues. The CDR3: CASSVTGFETDTQYF. The CDR3 coding sequence is TGCGCCAGCAGTGTGACCGGGTTTGAGACAGATACGCAGTATTTT.

J is TRBJ1-5 and V is TRBV21-1. TRBV21-1 represents a pseudogene. The CDR3 contains 12 residues. The CDR3 region has the DNA TGTGCCCTTGCAGGGAGGTGTCAGCCCCAGCATTTT. Its protein is CALAGRCQPQHF.

The chain employs TRBV27 and TRBJ2-2, with D perhaps matching TRBD2 (5 bases). The length of the CDR3 is 13 residues. CDR1 and CDR2 (germline): MNHEY, SMNVEV (reference sequence). Trimming stripped 6 bases from V and 10 bases from J, with 15 bases between. Written as DNA, the CDR3 is TGTGCCAGCAGCTCGGACTTAGCCGTGGAGCTGTTTTTT. Protein: CASSSDLAVELFF.

The V gene is TRBV2, the J gene TRBJ1-1; TRBD1 is a possible D gene (5 bases). This CDR3 has 14 amino acids. The V end lost 4 bases, the J end lost 5 bases, and 14 bases lay between the germline ends. Per germline, CDR1 SNHLY and CDR2 FYNNEI. The CDR3 here is CASSADQGITEAFF. CDR3 DNA sequence: TGTGCCAGCAGTGCCGACCAGGGAATAACTGAAGCTTTCTTT.

The chain carries TRBV2 and TRBJ2-3; weak D call: TRBD1 (5 bases). Germline V lookup: CDR1 SNHLY, CDR2 FYNNEI. Trimming cost V 2 bases and J 2 bases, with 11 bases left between them. The CDR3 extends over 15 amino acids. In DNA, the CDR3 is TGTGCCAGCAGTGAACTGGACATACTCACAGATACGCAGTATTTT. It encodes CASSELDILTDTQYF.

The V gene is TRBV30, the J gene TRBJ2-1, with 8 positions matching TRBD2. Germline V gives CDR1 GTSNPN, CDR2 SVGIG (reference sequence). The V segment lost 0 bases and the J segment 4 bases; nucleotides outside the gene matches: 5. This CDR3 is 15 amino acids long. Written as DNA, the CDR3 is TGTGCCTGGAGTGTAATAAGCGGGGGTTACAATGAGCAGTTCTTC. Encoded protein: CAWSVISGGYNEQFF.

The chain couples TRBV6-2 or TRBV6-3 to TRBJ1-1, with TRBD1 identical over 9 bases. The trim removed 6 bases at V and 0 bases at J, leaving 11 bases unmatched. This CDR3 has 17 amino acids. Germline V gene lookup returns CDR1 MNHEY and CDR2 SVGEGT. The CDR3 loop reads CASSNGQGRHLNTEAFF. DNA of the CDR3: TGTGCCAGCAGCAATGGACAGGGGCGTCATCTGAACACTGAAGCTTTCTTT.

V is TRBV6-5 and J is TRBJ1-5; D not resolved. The V and J ends lost 5 bases and 2 bases respectively, with 13 bases between them. From germline, CDR1 is MNHEY and CDR2 SVGAGI. The length of the CDR3 is 15 residues. The CDR3 loop reads CASSISGAGNQPQHF. The DNA for the CDR3 is TGTGCCAGCAGTATCTCGGGAGCGGGCAATCAGCCCCAGCATTTT.

The rearrangement uses TRBV19 and TRBJ2-7; D gene unclear. The V and J ends lost 5 bases and 2 bases respectively, with 13 bases between them. CDR3 length: 14 amino acids. Germline V gene lookup returns CDR1 LNHDA and CDR2 SQIVND (reference sequence). The CDR3 region has the DNA TGTGCCAGTAGTCCCGACTTCTTTACCTACGAGCAGTACTTC. Translated: CASSPDFFTYEQYF.

The chain has TRBV15 and TRBJ2-5, with 7 bases identical to TRBD2. The V segment lost 0 bases and the J segment 4 bases; nucleotides outside the gene matches: 2. CDR3 length: 14 residues. Germline V CDR1 and CDR2: LNHNV, YYDKDF (reference sequence). In nucleotides, the CDR3 is TGTGCCACCAGCAGAGATGCTAGCGGAGAGACCCAGTACTTC. Translated, it gives CATSRDASGETQYF.

This chain joins TRBV28 and TRBJ1-5; a weak D match, TRBD1 (6 bases). The CDR3 spans 15 residues. Germline V gene lookup returns CDR1 MDHEN and CDR2 SYDVKM. V gave up 4 bases and J gave up 6 bases, with 16 bases separating them. The CDR3, as DNA: TGTGCCAGCAGTTCATTCCAGGCGGGGGCTCAGCCCCAGCATTTT. As protein: CASSSFQAGAQPQHF.

This chain connects TRBV4-2 to TRBJ1-5, with no clear D. This CDR3 has 18 residues. The V gene lost 1 base and the J gene lost 4 bases, with 20 bases spanning the gap. The germline gives CDR1 LGHNA, CDR2 YNFKEQ. Here the CDR3 reads CASSQGVTLASDNQPQHF. CDR3 coding DNA: TGTGCCAGCAGCCAAGGCGTGACTTTGGCTTCGGATAATCAGCCCCAGCATTTT.

The chain is built from TRBV6-5 and TRBJ2-1, with TRBD2 matching over 8 bases. The V gene end was trimmed by 4 bases and the J gene end by 4 bases; junction bases not matched to a gene: 9. Germline CDR1 is MNHEY and CDR2 is SVGAGI. This CDR3 has 16 amino acids. This chain's CDR3 is CASSSPREGKYNEQFF. CDR3 nucleotide sequence: TGTGCCAGCAGTTCCCCCCGGGAGGGGAAATACAATGAGCAGTTCTTC.

This chain links TRBV7-6 with TRBJ2-3, with D possibly being TRBD1 (6 bases). Germline values: CDR1 SGHVS, CDR2 FNYEAQ. Trimming cost V 5 bases and J 4 bases, with 10 bases left between them. This CDR3 is built from 13 residues. The CDR3 sequence: CASSLDRSDTQYF. The CDR3 DNA reads as TGTGCCAGCAGCCTGGACAGATCAGATACGCAGTATTTT.

The chain is built from TRBV18 and TRBJ2-6; 10 bases are a match to TRBD1. V was clipped by 3 bases and J by 3 bases; unmatched bases: 5. Per the germline V gene, CDR1 is KGHSH and CDR2 is LQKENI. The CDR3 has 17 amino acids. CDR3 residues: CASSPGQGFFGANVLTF. CDR3 DNA: TGTGCCAGCTCACCGGGACAGGGGTTTTTTGGGGCCAACGTCCTGACTTTC. Full variable domain (outside the CDR3, taken from reference TRBV18 and TRBJ2-6): NAGVMQNPRHLVRRRGQEARLRCSPMKGHSHVYWYRQLPEEGLKFMVYLQKENIIDESGMPKERFSAEFPKEGPSILRIQQVVRGDSAAYFCASSPGQGFFGANVLTFGAGSRLTVL.

V and J are TRBV19 and TRBJ2-2; 10 bases map to TRBD2. The V and J ends lost 11 bases and 1 base, in that order; junction bases with no gene match: 4. The CDR3 length is 14 residues. Germline lookup yields CDR1 LNHDA and CDR2 SQIVND (reference sequence). CDR3 sequence: CASRTSGNTGELFF. Here the CDR3 DNA reads TGTGCCTCCAGGACTAGCGGGAACACCGGGGAGCTGTTTTTT.

The chain carries TRBV28 and TRBJ1-5, with 8 bases that match TRBD1. The CDR3 has 14 residues. Germline-derived CDR1 and CDR2 are MDHEN and SYDVKM. Unmatched junction bases numbered 7, after V lost 5 bases and J lost 7 bases. In nucleotides, the CDR3 is TGTGCCAGCAGTCTGGACAGGGCATTGCAGCCCCAGCATTTT. Its protein product is CASSLDRALQPQHF.

This sequence joins TRBV2 and TRBJ2-1; TRBD2 is a possible D gene (5 bases). The CDR3 sequence is 12 residues long. The germline V gene has CDR1 SNHLY and CDR2 FYNNEI. Trimming left V 6 bases short and J 10 bases short, with 13 bases between. In nucleotides, the CDR3 is TGTGCCAGCAGCTATCGGACGGGGGAGCAGTTCTTC. It translates to CASSYRTGEQFF.

The chain is built from TRBV5-1 and TRBJ1-5; maybe TRBD1 (6 bases). The germline gives CDR1 SGHRS, CDR2 YFSETQ. V was shortened by 7 bases and J by 6 bases, with 20 bases between the two germline ends. CDR3 size: 15 residues. In DNA, the CDR3 is TGCGCCAGCCGCTCGGGGGGGGGCTCGGGTCAGCCCCAGCATTTT. Translated: CASRSGGGSGQPQHF.

The rearrangement joins TRBV7-2 to TRBJ1-1, with D perhaps TRBD1 (5 bases). The CDR3 spans 16 residues. Trimming stripped 3 bases from V and 1 base from J, with 15 bases between. Germline V CDR1 and CDR2: SGHTA, FQGNSA. CDR3 loop: CASSFGGTGRNTEAFF. The DNA for the CDR3 is TGTGCCAGCAGCTTTGGGGGGACTGGGAGGAACACTGAAGCTTTCTTT. The variable domain in full, completed from reference TRBV7-2 and TRBJ1-1, reads GAGVSQSPSNKVTEKGKDVELRCDPISGHTALYWYRQSLGQGLEFLIYFQGNSAPDKSGLPSDRFSAERTGGSVSTLTIQRTQQEDSAVYLCASSFGGTGRNTEAFFGQGTRLTVV.

The rearrangement uses TRBV30 and TRBJ1-1; D not certain. The V end lost 4 bases, the J end lost 10 bases, and 13 bases lay between the germline ends. CDR1 is GTSNPN and CDR2 is SVGIG in the germline V gene (reference sequence). The CDR3 runs 11 residues. The DNA for the CDR3 is TGTGCCTGGAATGGGAGGGATGGAGCTTTCTTT. Its translation: CAWNGRDGAFF.

The chain uses TRBV7-3 and TRBJ1-3; D unclear. Trimming removed 5 bases at V and 0 bases at J, with 8 bases between. The CDR3 totals 14 residues. Germline CDR1 and CDR2: SGHTA and FQGTGA. CDR3 loop: CASSLGSSGNTIYF. For the CDR3, the DNA is TGTGCCAGCAGCCTAGGGAGCTCTGGAAACACCATATATTTT.

J is TRBJ1-2 and V is TRBV21-1; the tabulated D call, TRBD1, remains unverified against the DNA. TRBV21-1 is recorded as a pseudogene. The CDR3 covers 16 residues. The CDR3 coding sequence is TGTGCCAGCAGCAAAGGTGCACAACCAGCTAACTATGGCTACACCTTC. Translating it yields CASSKGAQPANYGYTF.

The rearrangement joins TRBV15 to TRBJ1-1, with D uncertain. The CDR3 consists of 16 residues. The ends were cut back, 0 bases at V and 2 bases at J, with 13 bases in the middle. Germline CDR1 is LNHNV and CDR2 is YYDKDF (reference sequence). This CDR3 reads CATSRDLIGANTEAFF. CDR3 nucleotides: TGTGCCACCAGCAGAGATCTCATCGGAGCAAACACTGAAGCTTTCTTT. Together with reference TRBV15 and TRBJ1-1, the CDR3 gives the full variable domain: DAMVIQNPRYQVTQFGKPVTLSCSQTLNHNVMYWYQQKSSQAPKLLFHYYDKDFNNEADTPDNFQSRRPNTSFCFLDIRSPGLGDTAMYLCATSRDLIGANTEAFFGQGTRLTVV.

This clone was detected only once. The rearrangement joins TRBV29-1 to TRBJ1-1; TRBD1 matches 7 bases. Germline assignment: CDR1 SQVTM and CDR2 ANQGSEA. J gave up 5 bases and V 2 bases, and 8 bases lay outside the gene matches. CDR3 length: 14 amino acids. In DNA, the CDR3 is TGCAGCGTTGAAAAGGACAGGAAGGGAACTGAAGCTTTCTTT. It codes for CSVEKDRKGTEAFF.

V and J are TRBV6-5 and TRBJ2-7; 7 bases are a match to TRBD1. CDR1 MNHEY and CDR2 SVGAGI come from the germline V gene. The ends lost 4 bases at V and 3 bases at J; junction bases unmatched: 12. This CDR3 contains 16 residues. CDR3 DNA sequence: TGTGCCAGCAGTTTCACCGCCGGACAGGCGATCTACGAGCAGTACTTC. It yields the protein CASSFTAGQAIYEQYF.

This clone has a single count. The chain is built from TRBV27 and TRBJ2-1, with 7 bases aligning to TRBD1. Per the germline V gene, CDR1 is MNHEY and CDR2 is SMNVEV (reference sequence). The CDR3 is made up of 17 amino acids. Unmatched junction bases numbered 17, after V lost 2 bases and J lost 10 bases. CDR3 residues: CASSLNNRGQIGKEQFF. As DNA, the CDR3 is TGTGCCAGCAGTTTAAATAACAGGGGCCAAATAGGCAAGGAGCAGTTCTTC.

This chain uses TRBV7-9 with TRBJ2-1; 8 nucleotides align to TRBD2. From germline, CDR1 is SEHNR and CDR2 FQNEAQ (reference sequence). The V and J ends lost 5 bases and 2 bases, in that order; junction bases with no gene match: 5. The CDR3 has 15 amino acids. The CDR3 region has the DNA TGTGCCAGCAGCATTAGCGGGGAGACCTACAATGAGCAGTTCTTC. Amino acid sequence: CASSISGETYNEQFF.

This clone occurred a few times. CDR3 in DNA: TGTGCCAGCATTCTGGGGGCAGGAAATAATTCACCCCTCCACTTT. It encodes CASILGAGNNSPLHF. The rearrangement joins TRBV28 to TRBJ1-6; tentative D call: TRBD1 (6 bases). With 7 bases removed from V and 5 bases from J, the gap between germline ends came to 15 bases. This CDR3 region has 15 residues. From germline, CDR1 is MDHEN and CDR2 SYDVKM.